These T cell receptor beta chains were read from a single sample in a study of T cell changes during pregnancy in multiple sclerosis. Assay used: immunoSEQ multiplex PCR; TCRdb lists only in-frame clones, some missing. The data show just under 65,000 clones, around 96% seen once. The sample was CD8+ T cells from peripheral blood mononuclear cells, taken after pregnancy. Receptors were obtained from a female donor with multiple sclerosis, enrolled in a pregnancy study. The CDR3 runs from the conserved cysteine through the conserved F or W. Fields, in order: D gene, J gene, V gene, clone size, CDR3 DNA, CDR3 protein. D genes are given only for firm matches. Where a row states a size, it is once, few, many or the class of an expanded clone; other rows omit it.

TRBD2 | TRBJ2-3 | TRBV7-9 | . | TGTGCCAGCAGCCTTGGACTAGCGGGATATGGTACGCAGTATTTT | CASSLGLAGYGTQYF
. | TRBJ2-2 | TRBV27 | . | TGTGCCAGCAGTTTATCCCTGTTTGGGCCCGGGGAGCTGTTTTTT | CASSLSLFGPGELFF
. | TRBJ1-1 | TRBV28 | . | TGTGCCAGCAGTTTACAAATTGACAGCTCGTCTGAAGCTTTCTTT | CASSLQIDSSSEAFF
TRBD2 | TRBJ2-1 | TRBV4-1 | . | TGCGCCAGCAGCCAAGGCTTTGGGCGGGAGAACAATGAGCAGTTCTTC | CASSQGFGRENNEQFF
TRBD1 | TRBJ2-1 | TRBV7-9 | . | TGTGCCAGCAGCTTAAGGGGGGACAGGCGATACAATGAGCAGTTCTTC | CASSLRGDRRYNEQFF
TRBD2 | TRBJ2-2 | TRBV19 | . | TGTGCCAGTAGTTTGATTAGCGGGAACGACGGGGAGCTGTTTTTT | CASSLISGNDGELFF
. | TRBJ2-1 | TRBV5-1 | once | TGCGCCAGCAGCTTGTCAGGGGATAGTGAGCAGTTCTTC | CASSLSGDSEQFF
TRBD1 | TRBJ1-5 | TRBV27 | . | TGTGCCAGCAGTTCGGGACAGTCGGGCAATCAGCCCCAGCATTTT | CASSSGQSGNQPQHF
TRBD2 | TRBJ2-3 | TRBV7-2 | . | TGTGCCAGCAGCTTAATGAGGCGGGAGACAGATACGCAGTATTTT | CASSLMRRETDTQYF
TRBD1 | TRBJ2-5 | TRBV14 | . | TGTGCCAGCAGCCATCGAAGGACAGGCTGGGAGACCCAGTACTTC | CASSHRRTGWETQYF
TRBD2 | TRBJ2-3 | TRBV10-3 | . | TGTGCCATCAGTGAGTTAGGACTAGCGGGAGAGCCGCATACGCAGTATTTT | CAISELGLAGEPHTQYF
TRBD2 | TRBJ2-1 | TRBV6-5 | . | TGTGCCAGCAGTATCAGCGGGAGCTCCTACAATGAGCAGTTCTTC | CASSISGSSYNEQFF
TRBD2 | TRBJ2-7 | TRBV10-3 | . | TGTGCCATAGGGGGACTAGTGGCCTACGAGCAGTACTTC | CAIGGLVAYEQYF
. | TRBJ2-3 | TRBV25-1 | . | TGTGCCAGCAGCCCCTCCGGGGTGGGAGATACGCAGTATTTT | CASSPSGVGDTQYF
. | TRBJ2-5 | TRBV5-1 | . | TGCGCCAGCAGCTCGGGACTCCAAGAGACCCAGTACTTC | CASSSGLQETQYF
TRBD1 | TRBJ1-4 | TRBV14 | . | TGTGCCAGCGGGGGACAGGAAGAGAATGAAAAACTGTTTTTT | CASGGQEENEKLFF
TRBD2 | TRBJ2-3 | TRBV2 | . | TGTGCCAGCAGTCTAGCGGGAGGCACAGATACGCAGTATTTT | CASSLAGGTDTQYF
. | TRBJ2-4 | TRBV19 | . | TGTGCCAGTAGGCTGGGAGGGGGCAAAAACATTCAGTACTTC | CASRLGGGKNIQYF
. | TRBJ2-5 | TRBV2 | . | TGTGCCAGCAGTGAGATAAGCGGGTCCCCGTTCCAAGAGACCCAGTACTTC | CASSEISGSPFQETQYF
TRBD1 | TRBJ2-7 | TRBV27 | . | TGTGCCAGCAGTGCCGGGACAGGAACCTACGAGCGGTACTTC | CASSAGTGTYERYF
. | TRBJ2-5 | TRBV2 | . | TGTGCCAGCAGTGTATTCATTGGGGAGGCCGAGGACGCGACCCAGTACTTC | CASSVFIGEAEDATQYF
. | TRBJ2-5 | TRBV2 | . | TGTGCCAGCAGTGAACGAGGGACTCTAGAGACCCAGTACTTC | CASSERGTLETQYF
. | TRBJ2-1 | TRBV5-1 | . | TGCGCCAGCAGCTTGGATCCCAACCAGTACAATGAGCAGTTCTTC | CASSLDPNQYNEQFF
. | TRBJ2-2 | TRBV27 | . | TGTGCCAGCAGTTTTGCTGGGAGCGGTTTAGAGGCCGGGGAGCTGTTTTTT | CASSFAGSGLEAGELFF
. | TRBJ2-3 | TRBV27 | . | TGTGCCAGCAGTTTATCAGCTAGCACAGATACGCAGTATTTT | CASSLSASTDTQYF
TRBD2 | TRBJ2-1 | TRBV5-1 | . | TGCGCCAGCAGCTTGGGGACTAGCGGGGGTGATGAGCAGTTCTTC | CASSLGTSGGDEQFF
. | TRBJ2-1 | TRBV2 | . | TGTGCCAGCAAGGTGGGAAACGGGATTTACAATGAGCAGTTCTTC | CASKVGNGIYNEQFF
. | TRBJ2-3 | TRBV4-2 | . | TGTGCCAGCAGCCGGGGGCCTCATGGCACAGATACGCAGTATTTT | CASSRGPHGTDTQYF
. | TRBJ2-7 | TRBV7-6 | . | TGTGCCAGCAGCTTAGAAGTGGGGGCTTCCTACGAGCAGTACTTC | CASSLEVGASYEQYF
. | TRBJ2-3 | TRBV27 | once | TGTGCCAGTTGGGGGGCAGATACGCAGTATTTT | CASWGADTQYF
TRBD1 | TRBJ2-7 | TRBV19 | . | TGTGCCAGTCGGTACAGGGGGAGCTCCTACGAGCAGTACTTC | CASRYRGSSYEQYF
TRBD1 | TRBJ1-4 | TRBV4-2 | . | TGTGCCAGCAGCCAAGATACCCAGGGGGTATCGTCCTATGAAAAACTGTTTTTT | CASSQDTQGVSSYEKLFF
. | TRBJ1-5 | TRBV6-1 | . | TGTGCCAGCAGTGAAAATCCGGGAAGTCAGCCCCAGCATTTT | CASSENPGSQPQHF
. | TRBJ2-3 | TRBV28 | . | TGTGCCAGCTCCCAAACAGCAGCAGATACGCAGTATTTT | CASSQTAADTQYF
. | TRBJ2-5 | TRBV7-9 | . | TGTGCCAGCAGGGCCGGGATGGGGGAGACCCAGTACTTC | CASRAGMGETQYF
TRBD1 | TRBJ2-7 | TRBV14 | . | TGTGCCAGCAGCCCTGGACAGGGTGGTCCCTACGAGCAGTACTTC | CASSPGQGGPYEQYF
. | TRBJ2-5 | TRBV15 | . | TGTGCCACCAGCAGGGGAGGAGAGACCCAGTACTTC | CATSRGGETQYF
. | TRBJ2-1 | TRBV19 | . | TGTGCCAGTGACCAGGGGCCCTACAATGAGCAGTTCTTC | CASDQGPYNEQFF
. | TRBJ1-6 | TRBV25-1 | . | TGTGCCAGCAGTGGTCCCGCACCCCTCCACTTT | CASSGPAPLHF
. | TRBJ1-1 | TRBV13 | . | TGTGCCAGCAGCACCCGGGGGAATACTGAAGCTTTCTTT | CASSTRGNTEAFF
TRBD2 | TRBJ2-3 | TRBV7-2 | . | TGTGCCAGCAACCGACGGGGGGTCACAGATACGCAGTATTTT | CASNRRGVTDTQYF
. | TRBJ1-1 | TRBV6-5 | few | TGTGCCAGCAGTTACTCTGGGACTCAGACTGAAGCTTTCTTT | CASSYSGTQTEAFF
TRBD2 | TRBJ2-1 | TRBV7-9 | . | TGTGCCAGCAGCCCGGAAGGAGGGCCTAGCGGGAGTGGGGCCAATGAGCAGTTCTTC | CASSPEGGPSGSGANEQFF
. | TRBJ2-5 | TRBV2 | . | TGTGCCAGCGGGTCCCCTGAGGGCGGAGAGACCCAGTACTTC | CASGSPEGGETQYF
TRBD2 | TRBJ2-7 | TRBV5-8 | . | TGTGCCAGCAGCCCCAAAAAGCGGGAAGGCTACGAGCAGTACTTC | CASSPKKREGYEQYF
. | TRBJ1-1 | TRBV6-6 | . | TGTGCCAGCAGCCCCACAGACAACACTGAAGCTTTCTTT | CASSPTDNTEAFF
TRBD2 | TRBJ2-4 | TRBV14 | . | TGTGCCAGCGACCCGAGCGGGAGGGGAAACATTCAGTACTTC | CASDPSGRGNIQYF
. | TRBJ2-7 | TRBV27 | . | TGTGCCAGCAGTTTAAAGGCTAGTTACGAGCAGTACTTC | CASSLKASYEQYF
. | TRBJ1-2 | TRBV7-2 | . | TGTGCCAGCAGCATCCAAGACAGTCCTAACTATGGCTACACCTTC | CASSIQDSPNYGYTF
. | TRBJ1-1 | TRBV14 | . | TGTGCCAGCAGCCATTTTTTCGGCACTGAAGCTTTCTTT | CASSHFFGTEAFF
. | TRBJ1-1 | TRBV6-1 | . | TGTGCCAGCACCAACCGTGGGCAGAACACTGAAGCTTTCTTT | CASTNRGQNTEAFF
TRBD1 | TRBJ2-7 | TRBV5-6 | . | TGTGCCAGCACCCGGAATTGGGACAGCCCTTTGGACGAGCAGTACTTC | CASTRNWDSPLDEQYF
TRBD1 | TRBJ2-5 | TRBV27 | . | TGTGCCAGCAGTTGGGACAGATCAAGCCAAGAGACCCAGTACTTC | CASSWDRSSQETQYF
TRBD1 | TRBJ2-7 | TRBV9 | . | TGTGCCAGCAGCGTAGGAGGGACAGGGTACGAGCAGTACTTC | CASSVGGTGYEQYF
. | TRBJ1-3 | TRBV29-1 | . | TGCAGCGTCTGGGCCCAGGGCGTCTCTGGAAACACCATATATTTT | CSVWAQGVSGNTIYF